These 6 T cell receptor beta chains were all obtained from the same sample, sequenced in a study of low-dose radiotherapy and immunotherapy resistance in tumors (dated by TCRdb to about 2022). The time point label corresponds to: before trial treatment. The sample was run on an Illumina HiSeq 2500. First-strand cDNA was synthesized with Superscript III and a set of TRAV- and TRBV-specific primers, covering both TCRalpha and TCRbeta chains. TCRs were amplified with Phusion for around 21 PCR cycles, with a constant-region primer paired with the adapter attached to the V primers. TCRdb reprocessed the public reads (quality trimming at Q25 with fastp, clone calling with MiXCR) and kept in-frame beta chains. CDR3 protein sequences are deduplicated, and each keeps its most common genes and DNA. The sample table lists 75,000 to 95,000 distinct CDR3 sequences, approximately 17% of them with a count of one. Jointly, the top ten make up approximately 6% of the sample.

Material: PBMCs, obtained before treatment. These receptors were collected from a male donor with prostate cancer.

This clonotype has ten or more counts. The chain links TRBV28 to TRBJ2-1, with no clear D. Trimming stripped 2 bases from V and 4 bases from J, with 3 bases between. Germline assignment: CDR1 MDHEN and CDR2 SYDVKM. CDR3 length equals 12 residues. Here the CDR3 DNA reads TGTGCCAGCAGTTTAGGATACAATGAGCAGTTCTTC. Residues: CASSLGYNEQFF. The entire variable domain, with the rest obtained from reference TRBV28 and TRBJ2-1, is as follows: DVKVTQSSRYLVKRTGEKVFLECVQDMDHENMFWYRQDPGLGLRLIYFSYDVKMKEKGDIPEGYSVSREKKERFSLILESASTNQTSMYLCASSLGYNEQFFGPGTRLTVL.

At least ten counts were recorded for this clonotype. The chain links TRBV28 to TRBJ1-3; 12 bases fit TRBD1. The length of the CDR3 is 16 residues. Looked up from germline, CDR1 is MDHEN and CDR2 is SYDVKM. Trimming took 6 bases from V and 5 from J; bases not matched to a gene: 8. The CDR3 DNA sequence: TGTGCCAGCAGCAAAACCGGGACAGGGGGCAGAAACACCATATATTTT. Protein: CASSKTGTGGRNTIYF.

At least ten counts were recorded for this clonotype. The chain has TRBV12-3 or TRBV12-4 and TRBJ2-1, with 8 bases lining up with TRBD2. V gave up 6 bases and J gave up 2 bases; unmatched junction bases: 6. This CDR3 comprises 15 residues. The DNA of the CDR3 is TGTGCCAGCAGCTTGGGCGGGAGGACCTACAATGAGCAGTTCTTC. It is translated as CASSLGGRTYNEQFF.

The V and J genes are TRBV14 and TRBJ2-7, with 7 positions matching TRBD2. V lost 2 bases, J lost 9 bases, and 7 bases stayed unmatched. The CDR3 consists of 13 residues. Germline CDR1 and CDR2: SGHDN and FVKESK. Written as DNA, the CDR3 is TGTGCCAGCAGCCAAACGGGGGGTATACGGCAGTACTTC. Translation: CASSQTGGIRQYF.

In its sample, this clonotype was seen many times. CDR3 sequence reads: CASSSGTSGGSSTDTQYF. CDR3 in DNA: TGTGCCAGCAGCTCCGGGACTAGCGGGGGCTCGAGCACAGATACGCAGTATTTT. This chain joins TRBV5-4 and TRBJ2-3, with 14 bases that match TRBD2. V lost 3 bases and J lost 0; bases outside the gene matches: 6. The CDR3 contains 18 residues. CDR1 is SGHNT and CDR2 is YYREEE in the germline V gene (reference sequence).

This clonotype was found many times. The chain couples TRBV20-1 to TRBJ1-1, with 8 bases lining up with TRBD1. Germline-derived CDR1 and CDR2 are DFQATT and SNEGSKA (reference sequence). The CDR3 is 14 amino acids. The V and J ends lost 4 bases and 3 bases, in that order; junction bases with no gene match: 7. The CDR3 coding sequence is TGCAGTGCTAAACTACAGGGGGTTGACACTGAAGCTTTCTTT. Protein product: CSAKLQGVDTEAFF.